The 31 T cell receptor beta chains in this list originate from one sample, sequenced in a study of blood T cell repertoires in COVID-19. The assay was immunoSEQ multiplex PCR, and TCRdb's table has in-frame clones only and misses some. Found here are about 490,000 clones, around 85% of them singletons; the top ten hold more than 3%. The sequencing sample was made of peripheral blood. These receptors were obtained from a human donor in a cohort sampled during active COVID-19.

The chain combines TRBV12-3 or TRBV12-4 with TRBJ2-5, with 8 bases lining up with TRBD2. The CDR3 covers 13 residues. Trimming took 1 base from V and 8 from J; bases not matched to a gene: 3. The CDR3 DNA follows: TGTGCCAGCAGTTTAGAACTAGCGGTCACCCAGTACTTC. It specifies CASSLELAVTQYF.

The chain combines TRBV6-6 with TRBJ1-4; D is unresolved. CDR1 is MNHNY and CDR2 is SVGAGI in the germline V gene (reference sequence). The ends were cut back, 7 bases at V and 4 bases at J, with 16 bases in the middle. This CDR3 spans 15 amino acids. The CDR3 DNA is TGTGCCAGCAAAACCTTCGAACGCGGTAATGAAAAACTGTTTTTT. Translated: CASKTFERGNEKLFF.

The rearrangement joins TRBV14 to TRBJ1-6; 10 bases line up with TRBD1. The CDR3 runs 16 residues. Germline-derived CDR1 and CDR2 are SGHDN and FVKESK. With 4 bases clipped from V and 10 bases from J, the junction kept 10 bases outside the gene matches. The chain's CDR3 is CASSRSGQGLNSPLHF. For the CDR3, the DNA is TGTGCCAGCAGCCGCTCGGGACAGGGGTTGAACTCACCCCTCCACTTT.

This chain uses TRBV27 with TRBJ2-5; 14 bases map to TRBD2. Germline lookup yields CDR1 MNHEY and CDR2 SMNVEV (reference sequence). This CDR3 is built from 20 residues. V gave up 4 bases and J gave up 0 bases; unmatched junction bases: 13. CDR3 nucleotide sequence: TGTGCCAGCAGTTCGCCCCATGGGACTAGCGGGAGCATGTACCAAGAGACCCAGTACTTC. Amino acids: CASSSPHGTSGSMYQETQYF.

The chain is built from TRBV9 and TRBJ2-2, with 9 nucleotides matching TRBD2. With 3 bases clipped from V and 5 bases from J, the junction kept 8 bases outside the gene matches. Germline loops: CDR1 SGDLS, CDR2 YYNGEE. The CDR3 length is 16 residues. The CDR3 nucleotides read TGTGCCAGCAGCGGGTATAGCGGGAGTAAAACCGGGGAGCTGTTTTTT. It codes for CASSGYSGSKTGELFF.

V gene TRBV29-1 combines with J gene TRBJ1-1, with TRBD1 matching over 10 bases. Germline CDR1 and CDR2: SQVTM and ANQGSEA. The CDR3 loop spans 13 amino acids. With V trimmed by 6 bases and J by 1 base, 2 bases remained unmatched. Here the CDR3 reads CSVRQGANTEAFF. For the CDR3, the DNA is TGCAGCGTAAGACAGGGGGCGAACACTGAAGCTTTCTTT.

The rearrangement joins TRBV27 to TRBJ1-5; no clear D. The CDR3 extends over 14 amino acids. Germline CDR1 is MNHEY and CDR2 is SMNVEV (reference sequence). The V gene lost 2 bases and the J gene lost 2 bases, with 7 bases spanning the gap. The CDR3 reads CASSLVSGNQPQHF. The CDR3, as DNA: TGTGCCAGCAGTTTAGTCTCAGGCAATCAGCCCCAGCATTTT.

This chain links TRBV28 with TRBJ1-4, with no clear D. There are 14 residues in the CDR3. V was shortened by 6 bases and J by 3 bases, with 11 bases between the two germline ends. CDR1 is MDHEN and CDR2 is SYDVKM in the germline V gene. DNA of the CDR3: TGTGCCAGCAGCTTTGTCCTCCCTAATGAAAAACTGTTTTTT. This encodes CASSFVLPNEKLFF.

V gene TRBV9 combines with J gene TRBJ2-7; 10 positions agree with TRBD1. Germline CDR1 and CDR2: SGDLS and YYNGEE. J gave up 2 bases and V 0 bases, and 8 bases lay outside the gene matches. CDR3 length equals 17 residues. The CDR3 DNA reads as TGTGCCAGCAGCGTAGAAGGAGAGGGGACAGGGGCCTACGAGCAGTACTTC. It is translated as CASSVEGEGTGAYEQYF.

The gene calls are TRBV7-3 and TRBJ2-3, with 14 nucleotides matching TRBD2. The CDR3 has 16 amino acids. Trimming removed 4 bases from V and 6 bases from J; junction bases left unmatched: 6. CDR1 SGHTA and CDR2 FQGTGA come from the germline V gene. The CDR3 loop reads CASSSSTSGRGDTQYF. In DNA, the CDR3 is TGTGCCAGCAGCTCCTCGACTAGCGGGAGGGGGGATACGCAGTATTTT.

The chain has TRBV12-5 and TRBJ1-1; D remains unclear. The germline CDR1 and CDR2 sequences are LGHNT and FRNRAP. The CDR3 loop spans 13 amino acids. V gave up 5 bases and J gave up 1 base, with 8 bases separating them. The CDR3 loop is CASGPPWNTEAFF. Here the CDR3 DNA reads TGTGCTAGTGGTCCTCCCTGGAACACTGAAGCTTTCTTT.

The chain employs TRBV30 and TRBJ2-7; a possible D gene is TRBD2 (5 bases). V lost 4 bases and J lost 6, with 13 bases in between. CDR3 size: 12 residues. Germline V gives CDR1 GTSNPN, CDR2 SVGIG (reference sequence). The CDR3 protein is CAWTLGEGEQYF. CDR3 nucleotides: TGTGCCTGGACCCTCGGAGAGGGCGAGCAGTACTTC.

V is TRBV5-6 and J is TRBJ2-5, with no clear D. The CDR3 is 13 amino acids. Germline CDR1 SGHDT, CDR2 YYEEEE. V lost 4 bases to trimming and J lost 4 bases, with 11 bases between them. Here the CDR3 DNA reads TGTGCCAGCAGCATTCAGGATCGAGAGACCCAGTACTTC. It translates to CASSIQDRETQYF. The full variable domain, its missing parts supplied by reference TRBV5-6 and TRBJ2-5, is DAGVTQSPTHLIKTRGQQVTLRCSPKSGHDTVSWYQQALGQGPQFIFQYYEEEERQRGNFPDRFSGHQFPNYSSELNVNALLLGDSALYLCASSIQDRETQYFGPGTRLLVL.

The chain carries TRBV7-2 and TRBJ2-7; D possibly corresponds to TRBD1 (6 bases). The CDR3 length is 16 residues. V was pared by 6 bases and J by 2 bases, with 20 bases between. CDR1 and CDR2 (germline): SGHTA, FQGNSA. CDR3 nucleotides: TGTGCCAGCAGTCCTAGAACAGGGATTCCCACCTACGAGCAGTACTTC. Its protein product is CASSPRTGIPTYEQYF.

The V gene is TRBV4-2, the J gene TRBJ1-1; 7 positions agree with TRBD1. The CDR3 runs to 14 residues. J lost 7 bases, V lost 2 bases, and 7 bases had no gene match. Germline V lookup: CDR1 LGHNA, CDR2 YNFKEQ. The CDR3 DNA is TGTGCCAGCAGCCAACCTGGGACAGTAAGTGAAGCTTTCTTT. This translates into CASSQPGTVSEAFF.

The chain has TRBV10-3 and TRBJ2-1; 11 bases fit TRBD2. The CDR3 covers 18 residues. V was clipped by 3 bases and J by 8 bases; unmatched bases: 15. Germline-derived CDR1 and CDR2 are ENHRY and SYGVKD. The DNA for the CDR3 is TGTGCCATCAGTGACCCCGGACTAGCGGGCTCCCCTGGGGATGAGCAGTTCTTC. The encoded protein is CAISDPGLAGSPGDEQFF.

The J gene is TRBJ2-2, the V gene TRBV7-3, with TRBD1 matching 9 bases. V gave up 4 bases and J gave up 6 bases; unmatched junction bases: 12. The CDR3 sequence is 17 residues long. The V gene's germline CDR1 is SGHTA and CDR2 FQGTGA. CDR3 residues: CASSSQPPGQGAGELFF. The CDR3 bases are TGTGCCAGCAGCTCCCAGCCCCCGGGACAGGGAGCCGGGGAGCTGTTTTTT. The entire variable domain, with the rest obtained from reference TRBV7-3 and TRBJ2-2, is as follows: GAGVSQTPSNKVTEKGKYVELRCDPISGHTALYWYRQSLGQGPEFLIYFQGTGAADDSGLPNDRFFAVRPEGSVSTLKIQRTERGDSAVYLCASSSQPPGQGAGELFFGEGSRLTVL.

The chain combines TRBV4-3 with TRBJ2-2, with 8 bases matching TRBD2. The CDR3 has 17 residues. Germline V gives CDR1 LGHNA, CDR2 YSLEER. The junction had 7 bases not matched to a gene; V was cut back by 1 base and J by 3 bases. CDR3 nucleotides: TGCGCCAGCAGCCAAGCCAGCGGGAGTTCCTACACCGGGGAGCTGTTTTTT. It codes for CASSQASGSSYTGELFF.

J is TRBJ2-1 and V is TRBV27; no clear D gene. The germline V gene encodes CDR1 MNHEY and CDR2 SMNVEV (reference sequence). CDR3 size: 12 residues. V lost 7 bases and J lost 1, with 5 bases in between. The CDR3 region has the DNA TGTGCCAGCAAGCGTTCCTACAATGAGCAGTTCTTC. Amino acids: CASKRSYNEQFF.

This chain connects TRBV18 to TRBJ1-5; D uncertain. The CDR3 consists of 17 residues. Trimming removed 1 base from V and 2 bases from J, with 15 bases in between. Germline lookup yields CDR1 KGHSH and CDR2 LQKENI. CDR3 sequence: CASSPRLDYRGNQPQHF. The CDR3 nucleotides are TGTGCCAGCTCACCACGTCTGGACTACCGGGGCAATCAGCCCCAGCATTTT.

The chain uses TRBV6-5 and TRBJ2-1, with D maybe TRBD2 (6 bases). CDR1 and CDR2 from the germline V gene are MNHEY and SVGAGI. Trimming removed 0 bases from V and 7 bases from J, with 10 bases in between. The CDR3 consists of 14 residues. The CDR3 DNA reads as TGTGCCAGCAGTTACTCGATGGAGGGGAATGAGCAGTTCTTC. Protein product: CASSYSMEGNEQFF.

This chain joins TRBV5-5 and TRBJ2-2, with D possibly TRBD1 on 5 matching bases. The CDR3 is 14 amino acids. Germline CDR1 and CDR2: SGHKS and YYEKEE (reference sequence). Between the trimmed V and J ends, which lost 5 bases and 3 bases, there was a span of 11 bases. For the CDR3, the DNA is TGTGCCAGCAGTTTGCAGGGTTACACCGGGGAGCTGTTTTTT. Translating gives CASSLQGYTGELFF.

A few counts support this clone. This sequence joins TRBV10-1 and TRBJ1-1; a weak D match, TRBD1 (5 bases). The CDR3 covers 15 residues. V was trimmed by 0 bases and J by 2 bases, leaving 10 bases between them. Per the germline V gene, CDR1 is WNHNN and CDR2 is SYGVQD (reference sequence). The CDR3 here is CASSESTDFNTEAFF. The CDR3 DNA is TGCGCCAGCAGTGAGTCGACAGACTTTAACACTGAAGCTTTCTTT.

The chain combines TRBV18 with TRBJ2-2, with a tentative D call TRBD2 (6 bases). The CDR3 consists of 18 residues. CDR1 and CDR2 (germline): KGHSH, LQKENI. V was shortened by 6 bases and J by 0 bases, with 20 bases between the two germline ends. The DNA for the CDR3 is TGTGCCAGCTCCCAAGGGACTGCCGTCAACCCGAACACCGGGGAGCTGTTTTTT. It translates to CASSQGTAVNPNTGELFF.

J is TRBJ2-2 and V is TRBV6-4; perhaps TRBD2 as D (5 bases). In germline, CDR1 is MRHNA, CDR2 SNTAGT. V was pared by 0 bases and J by 6 bases, with 5 bases between. CDR3 length: 13 amino acids. DNA of the CDR3: TGTGCCAGCAGTGACTCGGGAGCCGGGGAGCTGTTTTTT. This translates into CASSDSGAGELFF.

V and J are TRBV30 and TRBJ2-7; a weak D match, TRBD2 (6 bases). Trimming took 0 bases from V and 3 from J, leaving 9 bases between them. CDR1 is GTSNPN and CDR2 is SVGIG in the germline V gene (reference sequence). The CDR3 length is 13 residues. The DNA of the CDR3 is TGTGCCTGGAGTGTCGGTAGCGGCTACGAGCAGTACTTC. It codes for CAWSVGSGYEQYF.

The genes are TRBV6-5 and TRBJ1-6, with 7 nucleotides matching TRBD1. The germline V gene encodes CDR1 MNHEY and CDR2 SVGAGI. V shed 7 bases, J shed 11 bases, and the junction held 14 bases outside the gene matches. The CDR3 totals 15 residues. The CDR3 sequence: CASNSRDRYSPPLHF. In DNA form, the CDR3 reads TGTGCCAGCAATAGCCGGGACAGATATTCTCCACCCCTCCACTTT.

The chain links TRBV7-2 to TRBJ2-3, with D maybe TRBD2 (5 bases). This CDR3 has 15 amino acids. V was clipped by 1 base and J by 4 bases, with 12 bases between them. Germline V gene lookup returns CDR1 SGHTA and CDR2 FQGNSA. This CDR3 reads CASSLGGGHSDTQYF. CDR3 in DNA: TGTGCCAGCAGCTTAGGTGGCGGGCATTCAGATACGCAGTATTTT.

The chain combines TRBV14 with TRBJ2-1; D remains unclear. The CDR3 runs to 16 residues. Germline CDR1 is SGHDN and CDR2 is FVKESK. Deletions cut 0 bases from V and 2 bases from J, with 11 bases between. The CDR3 DNA sequence: TGTGCCAGCAGCCAAGAGCTGGCTCACCCCTACAATGAGCAGTTCTTC. Translating it yields CASSQELAHPYNEQFF.

The chain employs TRBV5-4 and TRBJ1-1; no reliable D call. This CDR3 spans 14 amino acids. In germline, CDR1 is SGHNT, CDR2 YYREEE (reference sequence). V was shortened by 6 bases and J by 1 base, with 13 bases between the two germline ends. CDR3: CASTRFRGNTEAFF. CDR3 coding DNA: TGTGCCAGCACCCGCTTCCGGGGGAACACTGAAGCTTTCTTT.

The V call is TRBV6-6, the J call TRBJ2-7, with D tentatively TRBD1 (6 bases). Germline V gene data show CDR1 as MNHNY and CDR2 as SVGAGI (reference sequence). This CDR3 comprises 15 residues. Deletions cut 6 bases from V and 0 bases from J, with 15 bases between. As DNA, the CDR3 is TGTGCCAGCAGACCCGGGACACAACGCTCCTACGAGCAGTACTTC. It specifies CASRPGTQRSYEQYF.